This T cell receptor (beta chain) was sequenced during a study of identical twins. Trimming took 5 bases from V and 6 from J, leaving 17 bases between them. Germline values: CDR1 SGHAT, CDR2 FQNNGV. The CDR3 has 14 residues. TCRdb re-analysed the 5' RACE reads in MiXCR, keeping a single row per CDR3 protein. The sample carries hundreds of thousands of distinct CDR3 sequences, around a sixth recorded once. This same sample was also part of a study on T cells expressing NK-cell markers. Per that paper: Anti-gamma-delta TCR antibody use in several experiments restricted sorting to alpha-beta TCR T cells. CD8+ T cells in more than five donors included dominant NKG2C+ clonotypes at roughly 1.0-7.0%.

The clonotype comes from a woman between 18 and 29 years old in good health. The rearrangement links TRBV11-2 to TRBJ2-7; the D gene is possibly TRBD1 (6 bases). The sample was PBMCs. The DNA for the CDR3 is TGTGCCAGCAGCCTACCGGCCCCAGGGGCCGAGCAGTACTTC. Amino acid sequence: CASSLPAPGAEQYF.